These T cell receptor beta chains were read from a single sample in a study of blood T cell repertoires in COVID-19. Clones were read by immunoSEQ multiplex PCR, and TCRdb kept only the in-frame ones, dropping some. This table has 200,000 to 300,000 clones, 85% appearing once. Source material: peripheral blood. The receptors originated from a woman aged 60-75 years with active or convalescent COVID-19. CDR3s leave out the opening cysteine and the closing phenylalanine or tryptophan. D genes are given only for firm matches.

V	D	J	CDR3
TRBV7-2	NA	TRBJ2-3	ASSLGIGGGASTDTQY
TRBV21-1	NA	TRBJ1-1	ASCTWQVEAF
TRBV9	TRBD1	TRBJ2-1	ASSVDYLGRDRGYNEQF
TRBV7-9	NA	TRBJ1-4	ASSLRGGEGEKLF
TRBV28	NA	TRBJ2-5	ATNRDILQETQY
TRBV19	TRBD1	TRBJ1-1	ASSSDRDTEAF
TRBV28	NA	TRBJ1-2	ASSLEGGPYYGYT
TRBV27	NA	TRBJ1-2	ASSLTRGGNYGYT
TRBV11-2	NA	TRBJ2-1	ASSLGGTQYNEQF
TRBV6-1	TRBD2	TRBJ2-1	ASSASGLAGGTTYNEQF
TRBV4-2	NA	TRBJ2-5	ASSQDTIQETQY
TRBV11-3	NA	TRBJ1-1	ASSLEGAGNTEAF